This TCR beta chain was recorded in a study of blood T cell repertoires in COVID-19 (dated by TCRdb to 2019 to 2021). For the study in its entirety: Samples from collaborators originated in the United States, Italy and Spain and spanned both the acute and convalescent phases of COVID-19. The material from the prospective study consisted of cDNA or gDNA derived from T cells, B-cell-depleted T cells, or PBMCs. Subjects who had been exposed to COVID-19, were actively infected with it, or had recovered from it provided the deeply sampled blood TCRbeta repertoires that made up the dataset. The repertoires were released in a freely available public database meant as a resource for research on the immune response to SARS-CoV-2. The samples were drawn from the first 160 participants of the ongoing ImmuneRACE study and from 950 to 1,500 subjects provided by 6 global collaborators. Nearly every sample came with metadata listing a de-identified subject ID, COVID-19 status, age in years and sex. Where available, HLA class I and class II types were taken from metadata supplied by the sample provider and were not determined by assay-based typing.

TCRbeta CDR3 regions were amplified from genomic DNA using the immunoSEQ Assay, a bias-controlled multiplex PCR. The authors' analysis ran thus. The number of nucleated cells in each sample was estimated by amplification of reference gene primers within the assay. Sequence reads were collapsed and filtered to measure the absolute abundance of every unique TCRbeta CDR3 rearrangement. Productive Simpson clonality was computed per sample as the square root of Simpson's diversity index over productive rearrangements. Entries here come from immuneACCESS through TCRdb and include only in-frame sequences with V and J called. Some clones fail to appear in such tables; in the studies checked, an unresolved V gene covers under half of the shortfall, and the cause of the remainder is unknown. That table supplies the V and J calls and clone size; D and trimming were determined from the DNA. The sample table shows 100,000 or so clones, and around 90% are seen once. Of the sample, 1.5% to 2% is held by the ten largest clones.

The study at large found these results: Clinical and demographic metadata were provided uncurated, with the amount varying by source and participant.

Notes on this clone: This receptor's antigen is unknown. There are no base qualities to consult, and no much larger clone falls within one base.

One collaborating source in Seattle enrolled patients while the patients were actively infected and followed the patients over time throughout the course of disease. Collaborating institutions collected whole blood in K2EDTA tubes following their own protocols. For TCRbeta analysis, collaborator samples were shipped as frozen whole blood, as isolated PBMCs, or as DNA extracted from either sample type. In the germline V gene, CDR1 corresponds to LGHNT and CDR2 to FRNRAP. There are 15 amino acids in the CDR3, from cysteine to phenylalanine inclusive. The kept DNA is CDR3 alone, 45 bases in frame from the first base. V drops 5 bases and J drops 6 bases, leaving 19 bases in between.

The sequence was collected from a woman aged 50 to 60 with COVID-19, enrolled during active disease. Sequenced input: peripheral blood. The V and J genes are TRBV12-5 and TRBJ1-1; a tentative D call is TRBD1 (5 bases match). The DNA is TGTGCTAGTGGTCCGCAGGACACTGTTTACCCTGAAGCTTTCTTT. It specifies CASGPQDTVYPEAFF.